What follows is one T cell receptor (beta chain) and its context. This sample stems from a study of cytomegalovirus exposure and HLA in healthy donors. PCR used 60 Vbeta primers and 13 Jbeta primers. Sequencing was performed with immunoSEQ multiplex PCR; in TCRdb, only in-frame clones are kept and a portion is missing. The sample includes 150,000 to 200,000 clones, 73% of them seen just once. Germline values: CDR1 KGHSH, CDR2 LQKENI. Trimming removed 1 base at V and 4 bases at J, with 14 bases between. The CDR3 has 15 residues. The sequence was collected from a woman in her 30s in good health and CMV-seronegative. The chain couples TRBV18 to TRBJ2-7; D is unclear. The sample was PBMCs. The CDR3 sequence is CASSPRAISYYEQYF. CDR3 DNA sequence: TGTGCCAGCTCACCACGTGCAATTAGCTATTACGAGCAGTACTTC.